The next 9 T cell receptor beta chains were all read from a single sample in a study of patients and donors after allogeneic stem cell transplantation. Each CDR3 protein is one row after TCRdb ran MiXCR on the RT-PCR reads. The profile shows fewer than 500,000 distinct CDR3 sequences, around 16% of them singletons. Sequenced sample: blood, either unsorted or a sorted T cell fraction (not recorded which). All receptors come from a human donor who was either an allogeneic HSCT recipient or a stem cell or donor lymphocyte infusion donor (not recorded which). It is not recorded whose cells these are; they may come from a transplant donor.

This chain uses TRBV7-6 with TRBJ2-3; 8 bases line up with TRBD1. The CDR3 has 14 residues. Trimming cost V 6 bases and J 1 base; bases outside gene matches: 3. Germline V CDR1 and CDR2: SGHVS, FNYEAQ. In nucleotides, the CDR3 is TGTGCCAGCAGAGTGGGACAGGGCACAGATACGCAGTATTTT. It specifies CASRVGQGTDTQYF.

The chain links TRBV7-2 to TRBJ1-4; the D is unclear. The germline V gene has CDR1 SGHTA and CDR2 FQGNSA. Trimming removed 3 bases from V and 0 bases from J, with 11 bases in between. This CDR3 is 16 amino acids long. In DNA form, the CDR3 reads TGTGCCAGCAGCTTTGACAACTTCGCAACTAATGAAAAACTGTTTTTT. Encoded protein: CASSFDNFATNEKLFF.

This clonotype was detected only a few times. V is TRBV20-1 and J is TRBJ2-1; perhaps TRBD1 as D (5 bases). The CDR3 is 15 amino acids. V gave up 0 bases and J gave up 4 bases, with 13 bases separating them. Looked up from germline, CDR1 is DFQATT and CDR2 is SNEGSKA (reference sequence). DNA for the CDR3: TGCAGTGCTAGAGATTACGAAACAGGTTACAATGAGCAGTTCTTC. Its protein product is CSARDYETGYNEQFF.

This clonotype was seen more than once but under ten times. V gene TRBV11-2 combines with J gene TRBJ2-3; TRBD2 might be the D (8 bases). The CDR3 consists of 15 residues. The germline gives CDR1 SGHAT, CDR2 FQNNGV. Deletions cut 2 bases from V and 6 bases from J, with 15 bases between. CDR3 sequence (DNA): TGTGCCAGCAGCTTATATCGGGAGGGGGCGGATACGCAGTATTTT. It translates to CASSLYREGADTQYF.

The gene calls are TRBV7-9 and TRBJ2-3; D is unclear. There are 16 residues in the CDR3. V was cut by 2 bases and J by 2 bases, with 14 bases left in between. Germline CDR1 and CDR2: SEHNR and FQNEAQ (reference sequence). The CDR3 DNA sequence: TGTGCCAGCAGCTTAAGGGCGGAGACGATCACAGATACGCAGTATTTT. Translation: CASSLRAETITDTQYF. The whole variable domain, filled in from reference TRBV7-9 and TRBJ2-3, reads DTGVSQNPRHKITKRGQNVTFRCDPISEHNRLYWYRQTLGQGPEFLTYFQNEAQLEKSRLLSDRFSAERPKGSFSTLEIQRTEQGDSAMYLCASSLRAETITDTQYFGPGTRLTVL.

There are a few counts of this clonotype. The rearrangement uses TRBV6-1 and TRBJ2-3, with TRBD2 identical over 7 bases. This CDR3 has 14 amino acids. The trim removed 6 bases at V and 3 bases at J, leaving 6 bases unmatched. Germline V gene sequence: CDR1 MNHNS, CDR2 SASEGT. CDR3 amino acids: CASRARGRTDTQYF. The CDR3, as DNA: TGTGCCAGCAGAGCCCGCGGGAGAACAGATACGCAGTATTTT.

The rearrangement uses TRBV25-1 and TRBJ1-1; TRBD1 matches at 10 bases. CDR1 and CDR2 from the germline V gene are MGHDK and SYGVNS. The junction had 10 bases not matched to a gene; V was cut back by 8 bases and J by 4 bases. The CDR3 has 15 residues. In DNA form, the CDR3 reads TGTGCCAGCCGGCATGACAGGGGGCTTTCCACTGAAGCTTTCTTT. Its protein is CASRHDRGLSTEAFF.

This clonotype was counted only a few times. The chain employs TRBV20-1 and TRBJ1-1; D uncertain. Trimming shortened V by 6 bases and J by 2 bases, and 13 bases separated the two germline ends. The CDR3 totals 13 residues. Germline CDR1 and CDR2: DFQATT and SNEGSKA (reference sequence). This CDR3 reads CSARTPVNTEAFF. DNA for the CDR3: TGCAGTGCCAGAACCCCTGTAAACACTGAAGCTTTCTTT.

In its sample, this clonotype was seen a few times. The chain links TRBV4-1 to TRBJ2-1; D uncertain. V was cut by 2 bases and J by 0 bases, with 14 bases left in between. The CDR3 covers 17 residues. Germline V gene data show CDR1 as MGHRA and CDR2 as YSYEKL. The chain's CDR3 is CASSQIPPPGSYNEQFF. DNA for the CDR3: TGCGCCAGCAGCCAAATACCCCCGCCCGGCTCCTACAATGAGCAGTTCTTC.